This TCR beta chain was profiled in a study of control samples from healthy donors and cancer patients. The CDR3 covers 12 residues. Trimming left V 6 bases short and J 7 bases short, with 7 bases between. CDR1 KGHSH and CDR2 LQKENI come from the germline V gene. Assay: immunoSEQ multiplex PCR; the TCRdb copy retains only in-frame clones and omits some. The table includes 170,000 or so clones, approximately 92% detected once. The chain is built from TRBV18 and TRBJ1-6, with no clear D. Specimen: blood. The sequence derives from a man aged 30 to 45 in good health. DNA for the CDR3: TGTGCCAGCTCGTCCGACAATTCACCCCTCCACTTT. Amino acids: CASSSDNSPLHF. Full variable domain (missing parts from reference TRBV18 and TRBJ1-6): NAGVMQNPRHLVRRRGQEARLRCSPMKGHSHVYWYRQLPEEGLKFMVYLQKENIIDESGMPKERFSAEFPKEGPSILRIQQVVRGDSAAYFCASSSDNSPLHFGNGTRLTVT.